A selection of T cell receptor beta chains follows, all from one sample in a study of T cells after yellow fever vaccination. TCRdb re-called the 5' RACE reads with MiXCR, one entry per CDR3 protein. This sample has just under 600,000 distinct CDR3 sequences; roughly 13% occur once, and the top ten carry around 15%. The specimen was PBMCs, collected on the day of the yellow fever booster vaccination. The receptors stem from a young man who received the YFV17D yellow fever vaccine. Each CDR3 is given with its conserved first and last residue. D genes are given only for firm matches. Some rows mark clone size as missing; the rest say once, few, many or name a class of expanded clone.

D: TRBD2
J: TRBJ2-1
size: NA
V: TRBV11-2
DNA: TGTGCCAGCAGCTTAGATATCTTCCTAGCGGGAGTTTCCTACAATGAGCAGTTCTTC
CDR3: CASSLDIFLAGVSYNEQFF

D: TRBD1
J: TRBJ1-4
size: few
V: TRBV29-1
DNA: TGCAGCGTAAGACAGGGTGGAACTGAAAAACTGTTTTTT
CDR3: CSVRQGGTEKLFF

D: TRBD1
J: TRBJ1-1
size: NA
V: TRBV15
DNA: TGTGCCACCAGCAGAGACAGGGGGCATTGGGCTTTCTTT
CDR3: CATSRDRGHWAFF

D: NA
J: TRBJ2-6
size: NA
V: TRBV19
DNA: TGTGCCAGTAGTGATATGGGCCCCTCTGGGGCCAACGTCCTGACTTTC
CDR3: CASSDMGPSGANVLTF

D: NA
J: TRBJ2-3
size: few
V: TRBV6-2/TRBV6-3
DNA: TGTGCCAGTCGTACGTCTTCCCGGCCCAATACGCAGTATTTT
CDR3: CASRTSSRPNTQYF

D: TRBD1
J: TRBJ2-1
size: NA
V: TRBV7-8
DNA: TGTGCCAGCCGAGGGGGCACGGCCTACAATGAGCAGTTCTTC
CDR3: CASRGGTAYNEQFF

D: NA
J: TRBJ2-1
size: few
V: TRBV11-3
DNA: TGTGCCAGCAGCTTAGACGGGGATAGCTTCAATGAGCAGTTCTTC
CDR3: CASSLDGDSFNEQFF

D: TRBD2
J: TRBJ2-4
size: NA
V: TRBV9
DNA: TGTGCCAGCAGCCCATCTAGCGGCCGGGTGGACATTCAGTACTTC
CDR3: CASSPSSGRVDIQYF

D: TRBD2
J: TRBJ2-5
size: NA
V: TRBV5-5
DNA: TGTGCCAGCAGCTTGTCTCTTTTGAGCGGGAGAAGAGAGACCCAGTACTTC
CDR3: CASSLSLLSGRRETQYF

D: NA
J: TRBJ2-2
size: few
V: TRBV6-1
DNA: TGTGCCAGCAGCCCCGACAGGCTCACCGGGGAGCTGTTTTTT
CDR3: CASSPDRLTGELFF

D: TRBD2
J: TRBJ2-7
size: few
V: TRBV27
DNA: TGTGCCAGCAGTCCCGACCTCCTAGCGGGACGGGGCGAGCAGTACTTC
CDR3: CASSPDLLAGRGEQYF